The T cell receptor beta chain described here comes from a study of graft-versus-host responses after intestinal transplantation. The overall study: Following induction with anti-thymocyte globulin, all recipients were given tacrolimus and steroids for around three years.

Profiled with immunoSEQ multiplex PCR; TCRdb holds only in-frame clones, not every one. The table shows about 96,000 clones, with 92% occurring only once. The germline CDR1 and CDR2 sequences are SGHTA and FQGNSA. V lost 5 bases to trimming and J lost 4 bases, with 16 bases between them. There are 15 residues in the CDR3. Study results and caveats: Individuals who had graft-donor T cell macrochimerism had allografts that showed high graft-versus-host to host-versus-graft clonal ratios. Early post-transplant declines in HvG were associated with peak levels of circulating GvH clones. Recipient marrow harbored GvH clones, some of which surfaced first in ileum or blood.

To note about this clone: Its antigen is not known.

J is TRBJ2-3 and V is TRBV7-2; a weak D match, TRBD1 (5 bases). Sequenced here: unstimulated CD4+ T cells sorted from spleen or lymph node cells, sampled before intestinal transplant. The receptor was derived from a human donor who received an intestinal transplant. The CDR3 is CASSGDIVGADTQYF. CDR3 in DNA: TGTGCCAGCAGCGGCGACATCGTAGGGGCAGATACGCAGTATTTT.